The 5 T cell receptor beta chains presented below share a single source sample, sequenced in a study of T cells in localized non-small cell lung cancer. Profiling relied on immunoSEQ multiplex PCR, and the TCRdb table lists in-frame clones only, not all of them. Among around 83,000 clones listed, 87% were seen once. The specimen comprised peripheral blood, sampled before any cancer treatment. These receptors originate from a man aged 35-69 years with stage I squamous cell lung carcinoma.

The rearrangement joins TRBV10-3 to TRBJ2-1; 16 bases agree with TRBD2. The CDR3 extends over 15 amino acids. CDR1 and CDR2 from the germline V gene are ENHRY and SYGVKD. Trimming took 6 bases from V and 8 from J; bases not matched to a gene: 4. The CDR3 loop reads CAIRGTSGGAYEQFF. DNA for the CDR3: TGTGCCATCAGAGGGACTAGCGGGGGGGCCTATGAGCAGTTCTTC.

Details on this clone: The junction and the germline gene differ at one end; a read error may be behind it. The CDR3 region has the DNA TGTGCCTGGAGCCGCCCTGGACAGGTCGGCTATAGCTACACCTTC. This gives the protein CAWSRPGQVGYSYTF. The rearrangement uses TRBV30 and TRBJ1-2; 7 bases map to TRBD1. The CDR3 is made up of 15 amino acids. Germline loops: CDR1 GTSNPN, CDR2 SVGIG (reference sequence).

The chain combines TRBV5-8 with TRBJ2-7; 10 bases are shared with TRBD1. Germline CDR1 and CDR2: SGHTS and YDEGEE. Trimming removed 4 bases from V and 7 bases from J; junction bases left unmatched: 11. CDR3 length equals 15 residues. In nucleotides, the CDR3 is TGTGCCAGCAGCCCTAAGGACAGGGGGACGAGGGAGCAGTACTTC. It translates to CASSPKDRGTREQYF.

V and J are TRBV11-1 and TRBJ2-7; the match to TRBD2 covers 8 bases. The CDR3 covers 19 residues. Germline V CDR1 and CDR2: SGHAT, FQDESV (reference sequence). Losses at the gene ends were 2 bases for V and 4 bases for J; bases not matched to a gene: 19. Here the CDR3 reads CASSLRTSRGYSRPYEQYF. The CDR3 bases are TGTGCCAGCAGCTTAAGGACTAGCCGCGGATACTCACGGCCTTACGAGCAGTACTTC.

The V and J genes are TRBV5-1 and TRBJ1-4, with 9 bases identical to TRBD1. Trimming at V came to 4 bases and at J to 6 bases, leaving 19 bases not matched to a gene. From germline, CDR1 is SGHRS and CDR2 YFSETQ. CDR3 length: 19 amino acids. The CDR3 spells CASSTRSGTGITRDEKLFF. In DNA form, the CDR3 reads TGCGCCAGCAGCACAAGGTCCGGGACAGGGATTACGAGGGATGAAAAACTGTTTTTT.